This T cell receptor (beta chain) was observed in a study of T cells in Graves' hyperthyroidism and ophthalmopathy. Notes on the study in general: A model of 13 V-J features distinguished ophthalmopathy from stable hyperthyroidism. Blood also contained most expanded thyroid clonotypes above 0.001.

Uncontrolled infection, other autoimmune disease, pregnancy or lactation disqualified patients from enrolment. Each diagnosis drew on symptoms, thyroxine, TRAb, thyroid ultrasound and orbital computed tomography findings. Germline CDR1 is DFQATT and CDR2 is SNEGSKA (reference sequence). After removal of 6 bases from V and 6 bases from J, the junction contained 7 bases not matched to a gene. The CDR3 is 13 residues long. Turning to this clonotype: Its antigen is unknown.

Template material for amplifying TCR beta CDR3 regions consisted of RNA transcripts. With the HTBI primer set, the TCR CDR3 went through a first round of RT-PCR. In TCRdb, the multiplex PCR reads were re-called with MiXCR into one record per CDR3 protein. The data contain under 400,000 distinct CDR3 sequences, over 20% of them singletons. The source of this sequence is a woman aged 50 to 60 with Graves' hyperthyroidism. The sample was blood. The chain couples TRBV20-1 to TRBJ2-2, with 7 bases aligning to TRBD2. This CDR3 is CSAVRESAGELFF. DNA for the CDR3: TGCAGTGCCGTGCGGGAGAGTGCCGGGGAGCTGTTTTTT.